This T cell receptor beta chain comes out of a study of blood T cell repertoires in COVID-19. At the level of the study: The cDNA or gDNA used as material had been derived from T cells, B-cell-depleted T cells, or PBMCs.

The method was immunoSEQ multiplex PCR; TCRdb's version includes in-frame clones alone and lacks a portion of them. Of 80,000 to 130,000 clones in the sample, around 90% were seen once. The sample comprised peripheral blood. This clonotype was sampled from an older man with acute or convalescent COVID-19.

CDR3 nucleotide sequence: TGTGCCTGGACAAGACATAACACCAATCAGCCCCAGCATTTT. Amino acids: CAWTRHNTNQPQHF. The chain combines TRBV30 with TRBJ1-5, with no clear D. The V gene lost 4 bases and the J gene lost 3 bases, with 13 bases spanning the gap. CDR1 is GTSNPN and CDR2 is SVGIG in the germline V gene (reference sequence). The CDR3 runs to 14 residues.